A selection of T cell receptor beta chains follows, all from one sample in a study of control samples from healthy donors and cancer patients. Measured with immunoSEQ multiplex PCR; TCRdb has only the in-frame clones, and not every one. The data show about 160,000 clones, nearly 96% seen once. Sequencing used blood. The receptors were gathered from a woman aged 25 to 39 in good health. CDR3s include the opening cysteine and the closing phenylalanine or tryptophan. The D gene is left open where the match is weak. Rows may omit the clone size; those that give it use once, few, many or a size class.

J	V	D	size	DNA	CDR3
TRBJ2-5	TRBV19	-	-	TGTGCCAGTAGTATCGCCGTTTCTGGGCTCCAAGAGACCCAGTACTTC	CASSIAVSGLQETQYF
TRBJ2-5	TRBV28	TRBD2	-	TGTGCCAGCAGTTTAGGACTAGCGGGACAAAAGACCCAGTACTTC	CASSLGLAGQKTQYF
TRBJ2-2	TRBV5-1	-	-	TGCGCCAGCAGCCCCCGTACGGGGTCCGGGGAGCTGTTTTTT	CASSPRTGSGELFF
TRBJ2-1	TRBV14	-	-	TGTGCCAGCAGCCACGGGGATGAGCAGTTCTTC	CASSHGDEQFF
TRBJ2-7	TRBV27	TRBD2	-	TGTGCCAGCACCCCCAGAGCGGGAGGTTTCTACGAGCAGTACTTC	CASTPRAGGFYEQYF
TRBJ2-3	TRBV9	TRBD2	once	TGTGCCAGCAGCGTAGGCTCCAGCGGGAGGGCGGGTACGCAGTATTTT	CASSVGSSGRAGTQYF
TRBJ1-3	TRBV6-2/TRBV6-3	TRBD1	-	TGTGCCAGCAGTTACTCGGACAGGGCCCTCGGAAACACCATATATTTT	CASSYSDRALGNTIYF
TRBJ2-2	TRBV30	-	-	TGTGCCTGGTCGGGGAGCGGGGAGCTGTTTTTT	CAWSGSGELFF
TRBJ2-5	TRBV5-1	-	-	TGCGCCAGCAGCTTGGACCAAGAGACCCAGTACTTC	CASSLDQETQYF
TRBJ1-6	TRBV6-5	-	-	TGTGCCAGCGGCCGGGGGAATAATTCACCCCTCCACTTT	CASGRGNNSPLHF
TRBJ2-1	TRBV15	TRBD2	-	TGTGCCACCAGCAGATCCGGGACTAGCGATGAGCAGTTCTTC	CATSRSGTSDEQFF
TRBJ1-4	TRBV28	TRBD1	-	TGTGCCAGCAGTTTGCTGGGACAGGCCAAGCGGCGGAATGAAAAACTGTTTTTT	CASSLLGQAKRRNEKLFF
TRBJ1-1	TRBV7-9	-	-	TGTGCCAGCAGCTTAGGGCAAGGGATGCGGGCTTTCTTT	CASSLGQGMRAFF
TRBJ1-1	TRBV2	-	-	TGTGCCAGCATACCCGGGGGGTTGTACACTGAAGCTTTCTTT	CASIPGGLYTEAFF
TRBJ2-1	TRBV7-9	-	once	TGTGCCAGCAGCTCACGTACTAGCTACAATGAGCAGTTCTTC	CASSSRTSYNEQFF
TRBJ1-3	TRBV30	-	-	TGTGCCTGGAGTGTAGGTAGGAACGCTGGAAACACCATATATTTT	CAWSVGRNAGNTIYF
TRBJ2-1	TRBV28	-	-	TGTGCCAGCCTGAGGTTTGGGGACTACAATGAGCAGTTCTTC	CASLRFGDYNEQFF
TRBJ2-7	TRBV28	-	once	TGTGCCAGCAGCTACCCGGGACAAACCTCCTACGAGCAGTACTTC	CASSYPGQTSYEQYF
TRBJ2-1	TRBV2	TRBD1	-	TGTGCCAGCAGCCTACAGGGACAGGGCGAAGAGTTCTTC	CASSLQGQGEEFF
TRBJ2-5	TRBV24-1	TRBD1	-	TGTGCCACCAGTGATTCGAATCACAGGGGGCTAGAGACCCAGTACTTC	CATSDSNHRGLETQYF
TRBJ1-1	TRBV27	-	-	TGTGCCAGCAGTCCCGGGGGATATGGAACTGAAGCTTTCTTT	CASSPGGYGTEAFF
TRBJ1-1	TRBV19	-	-	TGTGCCAGTAGTATGGGGTGGACTGAAGCTTTCTTT	CASSMGWTEAFF
TRBJ1-1	TRBV6-5	TRBD1	-	TGTGCCAGCAGTTTCACAGGGGTTCGAACTGAAGCTTTCTTT	CASSFTGVRTEAFF
TRBJ2-5	TRBV19	-	-	TGTGCCAGTAGTCCTGATCCTAGCCAAAGAGAGACCCAGTACTTC	CASSPDPSQRETQYF
TRBJ1-1	TRBV5-1	-	-	TGCGCCAGCAGCTTGGTTCTTTCGAACACTGAAGCTTTCTTT	CASSLVLSNTEAFF
TRBJ2-5	TRBV4-2	-	-	TGTGCCAGCAGCCAGTGGGGATTGGAGACCCAGTACTTC	CASSQWGLETQYF
TRBJ1-4	TRBV5-5	-	-	TGTGCCAGCAGCTCACAGGGTTTAAATGAAAAACTGTTTTTT	CASSSQGLNEKLFF
TRBJ1-5	TRBV2	-	-	TGTGCCAGCAGTGGCTTTTCCAGGGCCGCTGGGTGGCCCCAGCATTTT	CASSGFSRAAGWPQHF
TRBJ1-2	TRBV2	-	-	TGTGCCAGCAGGCTGGGGGGCTATGGCTACACCTTC	CASRLGGYGYTF
TRBJ2-7	TRBV3-1/TRBV3-2	TRBD2	-	TGTGCCAGCAGGCAAAGCGGGGGGTCCTACGAGCAGTACTTC	CASRQSGGSYEQYF
TRBJ2-2	TRBV6-5	-	-	TGTGCCAGCAGTTACGGGGGGTTCGCCGGGGAGCTGTTTTTT	CASSYGGFAGELFF
TRBJ2-1	TRBV7-9	TRBD2	-	TGTGCCAGCAGCGCTAGTGTAGCGGGAGGCTACAATGAGCAGTTCTTC	CASSASVAGGYNEQFF
TRBJ1-2	TRBV18	-	-	TGTGCCAGCTCACCACTCCCAGGGGCGGACTATGGCTACACCTTC	CASSPLPGADYGYTF
TRBJ2-5	TRBV11-2	TRBD1	-	TGTGCCAGCAGCCGTGGACAGGGGCAGACCCAGTACTTC	CASSRGQGQTQYF
TRBJ2-7	TRBV6-2/TRBV6-3	TRBD2	-	TGTGCCAGCAGTAGGACTAGCGTGAGCTCCTACGAGCAGTACTTC	CASSRTSVSSYEQYF
TRBJ1-5	TRBV24-1	-	-	TGTGCCACCAGTGAGGGGGCAGGACTCAATCAGCCCCAGCATTTT	CATSEGAGLNQPQHF
TRBJ1-6	TRBV6-5	-	-	TGTGCCAGCAGTTACAGGGGGGTAGAGGGTTCACCCCTCCACTTT	CASSYRGVEGSPLHF
TRBJ1-5	TRBV4-1	-	-	TGCGCCAGCAGCCAACTAGGAAGCAATCAGCCCCAGCATTTT	CASSQLGSNQPQHF
TRBJ1-5	TRBV19	TRBD1	once	TGTGCCAGTAGTTCTACAGGGGGCGGGCAGCCCCAGCATTTT	CASSSTGGGQPQHF
TRBJ1-5	TRBV6-4	TRBD1	-	TGTGCCAGCAGTGACCCGAGACAGGGGCCGGGACAGCCCCAGCATTTT	CASSDPRQGPGQPQHF